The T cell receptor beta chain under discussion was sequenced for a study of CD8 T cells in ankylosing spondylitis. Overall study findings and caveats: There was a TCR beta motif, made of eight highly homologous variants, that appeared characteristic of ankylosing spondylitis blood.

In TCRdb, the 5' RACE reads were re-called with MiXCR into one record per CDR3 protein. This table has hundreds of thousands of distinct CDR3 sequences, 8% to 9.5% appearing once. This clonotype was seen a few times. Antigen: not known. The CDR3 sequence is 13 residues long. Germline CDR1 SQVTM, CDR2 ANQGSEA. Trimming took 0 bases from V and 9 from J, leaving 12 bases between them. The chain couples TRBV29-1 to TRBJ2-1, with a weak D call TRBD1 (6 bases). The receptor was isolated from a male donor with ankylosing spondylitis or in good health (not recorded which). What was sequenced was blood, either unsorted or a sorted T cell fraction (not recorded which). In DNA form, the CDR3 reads TGCAGCGTTGAAGATCGCAGGGGTGTTGAGCAGTTCTTC. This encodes CSVEDRRGVEQFF.